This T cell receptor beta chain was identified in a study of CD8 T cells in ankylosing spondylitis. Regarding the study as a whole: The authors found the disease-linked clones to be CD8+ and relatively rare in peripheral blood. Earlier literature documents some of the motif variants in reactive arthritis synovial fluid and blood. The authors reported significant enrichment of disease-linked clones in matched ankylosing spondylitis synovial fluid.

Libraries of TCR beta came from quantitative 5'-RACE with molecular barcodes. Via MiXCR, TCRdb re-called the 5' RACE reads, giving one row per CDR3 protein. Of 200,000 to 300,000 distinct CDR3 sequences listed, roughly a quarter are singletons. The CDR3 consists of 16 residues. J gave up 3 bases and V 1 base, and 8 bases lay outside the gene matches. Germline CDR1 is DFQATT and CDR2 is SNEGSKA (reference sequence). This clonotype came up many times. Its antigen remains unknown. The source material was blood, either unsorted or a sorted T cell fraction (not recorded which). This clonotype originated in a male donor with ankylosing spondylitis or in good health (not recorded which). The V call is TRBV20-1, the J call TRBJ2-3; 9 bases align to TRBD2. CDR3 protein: CSARGNRLAGTDTQYF. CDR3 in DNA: TGCAGTGCTAGAGGGAATCGGCTAGCGGGGACAGATACGCAGTATTTT.